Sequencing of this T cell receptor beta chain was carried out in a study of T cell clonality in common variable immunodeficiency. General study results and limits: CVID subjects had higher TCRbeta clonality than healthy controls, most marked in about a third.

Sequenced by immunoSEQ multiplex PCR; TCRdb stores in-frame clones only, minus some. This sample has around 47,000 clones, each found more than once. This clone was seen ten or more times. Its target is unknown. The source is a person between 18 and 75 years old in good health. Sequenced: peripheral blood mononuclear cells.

CDR3 bases read: TGTGCCAGCAGCCTTGACAGTATTAACACCGGGGAG. This encodes CASSLDSINTGE. From start to end, the CDR3 is CASSLDSINTGELFF. The chain is built from TRBV2 and TRBJ2-2; tentatively, D is TRBD1 (5 bases). Coverage ceases 3 residues before the CDR3 finishes, and the germline J gene fills in the end. This CDR3 region has 15 residues. CDR1 and CDR2 from the germline V gene are SNHLY and FYNNEI. Trimming stripped 6 bases from V and 2 bases from J, with 13 bases between.